The source of this TCR beta chain is a study of cytomegalovirus exposure and HLA in healthy donors. A remark on this clone: What it binds is unknown.

Germline V gene sequence: CDR1 ENHRY, CDR2 SYGVKD. V was cut by 6 bases and J by 4 bases, with 14 bases left in between. There are 14 residues in the CDR3. Study-level results: In an earlier analysis, most TCR beta V segments were productive about 87% or about 30% of the time.

PCR employed 60 Vbeta and 13 Jbeta primers. Assay: immunoSEQ multiplex PCR; the TCRdb copy retains only in-frame clones and omits some. The sample has about 120,000 clones, roughly 80% seen once. This TCR was sampled from a woman under 30 in good health and CMV-seronegative. The chain combines TRBV10-3 with TRBJ2-3; possible D gene TRBD2, 5 bases. Specimen: PBMCs. CDR3 nucleotide sequence: TGTGCCATCAGGGACTCGGCGGGCCCAGATACGCAGTATTTT. Its translation: CAIRDSAGPDTQYF.